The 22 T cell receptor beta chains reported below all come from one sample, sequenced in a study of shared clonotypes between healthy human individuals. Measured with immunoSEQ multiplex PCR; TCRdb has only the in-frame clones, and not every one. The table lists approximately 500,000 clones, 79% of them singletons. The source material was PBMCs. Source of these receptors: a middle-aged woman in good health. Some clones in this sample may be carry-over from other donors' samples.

The CDR3 protein is CASSLLAGGNTGELFF. For the CDR3, the DNA is TGTGCCAGCAGCCTACTAGCGGGAGGGAACACCGGGGAGCTGTTTTTT. The J gene is TRBJ2-2, the V gene TRBV7-2, with 12 bases that match TRBD2. The junction had 2 bases not matched to a gene; V was cut back by 5 bases and J by 1 base. From germline, CDR1 is SGHTA and CDR2 FQGNSA. This CDR3 is built from 16 residues.

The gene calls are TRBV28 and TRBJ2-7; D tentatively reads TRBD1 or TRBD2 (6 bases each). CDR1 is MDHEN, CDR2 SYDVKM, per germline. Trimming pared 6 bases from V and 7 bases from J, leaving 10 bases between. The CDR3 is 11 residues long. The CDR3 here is CASRWRGEQYF. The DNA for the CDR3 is TGTGCCAGCAGATGGAGGGGGGAGCAGTACTTC. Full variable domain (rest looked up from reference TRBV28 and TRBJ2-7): DVKVTQSSRYLVKRTGEKVFLECVQDMDHENMFWYRQDPGLGLRLIYFSYDVKMKEKGDIPEGYSVSREKKERFSLILESASTNQTSMYLCASRWRGEQYFGPGTRLTVT.

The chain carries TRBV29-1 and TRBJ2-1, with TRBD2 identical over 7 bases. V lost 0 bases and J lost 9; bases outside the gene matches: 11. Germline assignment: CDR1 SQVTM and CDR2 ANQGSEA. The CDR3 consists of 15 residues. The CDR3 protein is CSVEEFGRKASEQFF. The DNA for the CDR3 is TGCAGCGTTGAAGAGTTCGGGAGGAAGGCGAGTGAGCAGTTCTTC.

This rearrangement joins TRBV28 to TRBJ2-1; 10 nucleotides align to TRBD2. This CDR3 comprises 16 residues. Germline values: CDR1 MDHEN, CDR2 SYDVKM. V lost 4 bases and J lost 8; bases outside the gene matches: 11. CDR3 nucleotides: TGTGCCAGCAGTTCCCCAAGCGGGAGGGCCGGGCATGAGCAGTTCTTC. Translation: CASSSPSGRAGHEQFF.

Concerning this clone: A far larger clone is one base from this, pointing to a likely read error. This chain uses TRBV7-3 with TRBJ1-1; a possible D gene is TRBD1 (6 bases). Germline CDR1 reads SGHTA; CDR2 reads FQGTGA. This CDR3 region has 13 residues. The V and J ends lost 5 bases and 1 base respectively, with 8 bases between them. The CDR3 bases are TGTGCCAGCAGCCCGGGACAGAACACTGAAGCTTTCTTT. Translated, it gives CASSPGQNTEAFF.

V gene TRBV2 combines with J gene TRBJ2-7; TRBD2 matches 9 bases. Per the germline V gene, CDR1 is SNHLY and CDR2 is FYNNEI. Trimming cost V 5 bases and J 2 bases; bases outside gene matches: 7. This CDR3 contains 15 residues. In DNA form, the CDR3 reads TGTGCCAGCAGTCAAAGCGGGAGGATGCCCTACGAGCAGTACTTC. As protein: CASSQSGRMPYEQYF.

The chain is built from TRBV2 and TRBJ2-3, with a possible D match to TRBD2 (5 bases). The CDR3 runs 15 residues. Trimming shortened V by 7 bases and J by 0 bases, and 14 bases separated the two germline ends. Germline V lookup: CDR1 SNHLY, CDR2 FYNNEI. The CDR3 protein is CASTVRDASTDTQYF. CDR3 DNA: TGTGCCAGCACTGTTCGGGATGCTAGCACAGATACGCAGTATTTT.

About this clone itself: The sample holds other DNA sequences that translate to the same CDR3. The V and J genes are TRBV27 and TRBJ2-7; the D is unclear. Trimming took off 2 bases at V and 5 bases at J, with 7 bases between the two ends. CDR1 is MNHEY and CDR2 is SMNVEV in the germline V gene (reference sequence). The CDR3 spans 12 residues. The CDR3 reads CASSLNRNEQYF. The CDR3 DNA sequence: TGTGCCAGCAGTTTAAACCGGAACGAGCAGTACTTC.

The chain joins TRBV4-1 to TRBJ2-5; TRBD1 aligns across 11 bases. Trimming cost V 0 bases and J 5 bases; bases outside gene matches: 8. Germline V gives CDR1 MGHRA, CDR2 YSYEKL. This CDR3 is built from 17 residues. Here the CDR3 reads CASSQDPGQGAWETQYF. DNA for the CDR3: TGCGCCAGCAGCCAAGACCCCGGACAGGGGGCATGGGAGACCCAGTACTTC.

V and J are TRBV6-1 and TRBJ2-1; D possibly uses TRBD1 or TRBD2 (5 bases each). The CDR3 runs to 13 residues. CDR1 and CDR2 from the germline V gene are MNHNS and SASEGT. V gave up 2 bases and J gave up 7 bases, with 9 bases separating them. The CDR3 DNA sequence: TGTGCCAGCAGTGAAAGGGGACGTAATGAGCAGTTCTTC. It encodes CASSERGRNEQFF.

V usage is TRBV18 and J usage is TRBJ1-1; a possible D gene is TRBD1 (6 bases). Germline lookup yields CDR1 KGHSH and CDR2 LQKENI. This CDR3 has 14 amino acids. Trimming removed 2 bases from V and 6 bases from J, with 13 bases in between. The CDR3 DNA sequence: TGTGCCAGCTCACCAGGGGGGGCAGAGGCTGAAGCTTTCTTT. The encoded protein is CASSPGGAEAEAFF.

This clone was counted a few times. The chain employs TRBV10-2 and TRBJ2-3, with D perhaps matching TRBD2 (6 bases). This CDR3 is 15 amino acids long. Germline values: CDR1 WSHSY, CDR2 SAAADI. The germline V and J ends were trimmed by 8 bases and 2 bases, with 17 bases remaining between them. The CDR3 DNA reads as TGCGCCAGCCGGAAACTAGCAGTAAACACAGATACGCAGTATTTT. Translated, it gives CASRKLAVNTDTQYF.

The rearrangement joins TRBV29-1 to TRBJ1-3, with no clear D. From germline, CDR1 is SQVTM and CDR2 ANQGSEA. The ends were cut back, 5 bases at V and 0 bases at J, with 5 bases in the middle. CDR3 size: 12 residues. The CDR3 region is CSVSTSGNTIYF. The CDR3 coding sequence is TGCAGCGTTTCGACCTCTGGAAACACCATATATTTT.

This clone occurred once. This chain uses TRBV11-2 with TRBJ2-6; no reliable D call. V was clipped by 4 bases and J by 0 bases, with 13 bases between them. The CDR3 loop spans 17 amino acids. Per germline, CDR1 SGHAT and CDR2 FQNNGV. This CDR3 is CASSSPLGLSGANVLTF. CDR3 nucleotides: TGTGCCAGCAGCTCTCCTTTAGGGCTCTCTGGGGCCAACGTCCTGACTTTC.

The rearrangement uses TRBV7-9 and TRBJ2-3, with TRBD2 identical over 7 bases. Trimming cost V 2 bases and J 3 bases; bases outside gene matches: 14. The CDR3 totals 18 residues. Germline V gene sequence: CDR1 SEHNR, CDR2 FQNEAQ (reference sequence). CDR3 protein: CASSLPPGGSPFTDTQYF. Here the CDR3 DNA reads TGTGCCAGCAGCTTACCCCCTGGCGGGAGTCCCTTTACAGATACGCAGTATTTT.

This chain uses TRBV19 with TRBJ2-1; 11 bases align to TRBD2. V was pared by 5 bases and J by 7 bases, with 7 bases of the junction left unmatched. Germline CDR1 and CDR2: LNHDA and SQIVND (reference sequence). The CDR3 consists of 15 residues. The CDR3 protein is CASSAGTSGLNEQFF. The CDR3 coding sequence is TGTGCCAGTAGTGCCGGGACTAGCGGCTTAAATGAGCAGTTCTTC. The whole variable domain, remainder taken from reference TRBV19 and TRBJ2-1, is DGGITQSPKYLFRKEGQNVTLSCEQNLNHDAMYWYRQDPGQGLRLIYYSQIVNDFQKGDIAEGYSVSREKKESFPLTVTSAQKNPTAFYLCASSAGTSGLNEQFFGPGTRLTVL.

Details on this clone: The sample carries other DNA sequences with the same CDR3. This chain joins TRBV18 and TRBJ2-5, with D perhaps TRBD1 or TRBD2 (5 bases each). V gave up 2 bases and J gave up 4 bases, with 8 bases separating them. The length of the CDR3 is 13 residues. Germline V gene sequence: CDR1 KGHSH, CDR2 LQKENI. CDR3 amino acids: CASSPGTGETQYF. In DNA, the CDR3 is TGTGCCAGCTCACCAGGGACGGGAGAGACCCAGTACTTC.

The CDR3 loop reads CASSLDSLSYEQYF. The CDR3 region has the DNA TGTGCCAGCAGCTTGGACTCGCTGTCCTACGAGCAGTACTTC. This chain links TRBV7-2 with TRBJ2-7, with D maybe TRBD2 (5 bases). V lost 3 bases and J lost 1, with 10 bases in between. CDR1 and CDR2 from the germline V gene are SGHTA and FQGNSA. The CDR3 spans 14 residues.

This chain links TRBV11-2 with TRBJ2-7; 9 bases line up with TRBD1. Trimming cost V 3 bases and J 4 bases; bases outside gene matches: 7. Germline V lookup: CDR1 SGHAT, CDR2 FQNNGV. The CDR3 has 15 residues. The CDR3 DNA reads TGTGCCAGCAGCTTGACGGGACAGGGAATGTACGAGCAGTACTTC. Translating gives CASSLTGQGMYEQYF.

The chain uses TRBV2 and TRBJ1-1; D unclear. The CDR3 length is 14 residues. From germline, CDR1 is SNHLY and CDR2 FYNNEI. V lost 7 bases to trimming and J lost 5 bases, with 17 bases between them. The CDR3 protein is CASNGGAGRTEAFF. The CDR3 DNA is TGTGCCAGCAACGGTGGCGCCGGACGGACTGAAGCTTTCTTT.

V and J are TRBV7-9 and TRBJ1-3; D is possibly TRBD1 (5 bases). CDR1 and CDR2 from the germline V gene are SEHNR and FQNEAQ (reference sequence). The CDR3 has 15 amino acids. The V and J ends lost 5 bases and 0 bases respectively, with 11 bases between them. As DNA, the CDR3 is TGTGCCAGCAGCGCGGGACCGAACTCTGGAAACACCATATATTTT. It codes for CASSAGPNSGNTIYF.

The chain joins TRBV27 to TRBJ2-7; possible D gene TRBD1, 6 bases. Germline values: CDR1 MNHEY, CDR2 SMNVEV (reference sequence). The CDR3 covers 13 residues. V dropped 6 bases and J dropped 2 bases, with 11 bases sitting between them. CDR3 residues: CASRRQVAYEQYF. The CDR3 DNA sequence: TGTGCCAGCAGGAGACAGGTGGCCTACGAGCAGTACTTC.